Below are 27 T cell receptor beta chains sequenced from a single sample in a study of CD4 T cells in relation to SARS-CoV-2 and coronaviruses. Their antigen targets remain unknown. Before the COVID-19 pandemic, during about 2010-2018, CD4+ T cells were taken from unexposed donors. CD4+ T cells were isolated from the cells after about ten days of culture. Generated by immunoSEQ multiplex PCR, the TCRdb table keeps only in-frame clones and is missing some. The sample records tens of thousands of clones, 75% to 85% being singletons. Sequences were obtained from CD4+ T cells from PBMCs, cultured in vitro. The receptors stem from a human donor in good health.

This chain uses TRBV6-2 or TRBV6-3 with TRBJ2-7, with TRBD2 matching over 9 bases. The germline V gene encodes CDR1 MNHEY and CDR2 SVGEGT. This CDR3 spans 17 amino acids. The J segment lost 5 bases and the V segment lost 2 bases, leaving 13 bases of the junction unmatched. The chain's CDR3 is CASSYTKRAGGPDEQYF. The DNA for the CDR3 is TGTGCCAGCAGTTACACCAAAAGGGCGGGAGGGCCAGACGAGCAGTACTTC.

The chain carries TRBV28 and TRBJ2-5; D ambiguous. The CDR3 sequence is 12 residues long. The germline CDR1 and CDR2 sequences are MDHEN and SYDVKM. The V end lost 9 bases, the J end lost 2 bases, and 10 bases lay between the germline ends. DNA of the CDR3: TGTGCCAGTCAGACACTACAAGAGACCCAGTACTTC. It translates to CASQTLQETQYF.

The CDR3 nucleotides read TGTGCCAGCAGTCTCCAGGGTAGGCCCTACAATGAGCAGTTCTTC. It translates to CASSLQGRPYNEQFF. V usage is TRBV27 and J usage is TRBJ2-1; possibly TRBD1 for D (5 bases). Germline-derived CDR1 and CDR2 are MNHEY and SMNVEV (reference sequence). V shed 5 bases and J shed 2 bases, with 13 bases lying between them. The CDR3 covers 15 residues.

The chain carries TRBV12-5 and TRBJ1-1; D perhaps matches TRBD1 (6 bases). Trimming cost V 1 base and J 12 bases, with 18 bases left between them. Looked up from germline, CDR1 is LGHNT and CDR2 is FRNRAP. The CDR3 runs 14 residues. The CDR3 loop is CASGLDLPDRGSFF. In DNA form, the CDR3 reads TGTGCTAGTGGTTTGGACCTCCCCGATAGGGGGTCTTTCTTT.

The chain employs TRBV6-5 and TRBJ2-3; D is unclear. From germline, CDR1 is MNHEY and CDR2 SVGAGI. This CDR3 comprises 15 residues. Between the trimmed V and J ends, which lost 6 bases and 3 bases, there was a span of 16 bases. The CDR3 nucleotides read TGTGCCAGCAGCCCGAGGACGGGCCATACAGATACGCAGTATTTT. Amino acids: CASSPRTGHTDTQYF.

The chain uses TRBV7-2 and TRBJ2-2, with D uncertain. The ends were cut back, 5 bases at V and 1 base at J, with 5 bases in the middle. CDR3 length equals 13 residues. In germline, CDR1 is SGHTA, CDR2 FQGNSA. CDR3 amino acids: CASSTQNTGELFF. The CDR3 bases are TGTGCCAGCAGCACGCAGAACACCGGGGAGCTGTTTTTT.

The chain combines TRBV18 with TRBJ2-2; 9 nucleotides agree with TRBD1. This CDR3 has 15 amino acids. J was trimmed by 7 bases and V by 2 bases; bases with no gene match: 5. Germline V CDR1 and CDR2: KGHSH, LQKENI. The CDR3 coding sequence is TGTGCCAGCTCACCAGGGACAGGGATCGACGGGGAGCTGTTTTTT. It codes for CASSPGTGIDGELFF.

The chain uses TRBV27 and TRBJ2-7; TRBD1 agrees at 10 bases. CDR1 and CDR2 from the germline V gene are MNHEY and SMNVEV (reference sequence). Trimming at V came to 7 bases and at J to 1 base, leaving 4 bases not matched to a gene. The CDR3 extends over 14 amino acids. CDR3 residues: CASKRQGASYEQYF. For the CDR3, the DNA is TGTGCCAGCAAGAGACAGGGGGCTTCCTACGAGCAGTACTTC.

The chain employs TRBV18 and TRBJ2-7; D remains unclear. The CDR3 covers 12 residues. From germline, CDR1 is KGHSH and CDR2 LQKENI. Trimming left V 2 bases short and J 9 bases short, with 11 bases between. The DNA of the CDR3 is TGTGCCAGCTCACCATCTAGGGTTGGGCAGTACTTC. Translation gives CASSPSRVGQYF.

This clone was picked up a small number of times. The rearrangement links TRBV19 to TRBJ1-5, with D unresolved. The CDR3 runs 16 residues. V was clipped by 0 bases and J by 7 bases, with 16 bases between them. From germline, CDR1 is LNHDA and CDR2 SQIVND (reference sequence). The CDR3 bases are TGTGCCAGTAGTATAGAAGCTGGGCCCTCTCGGCAGCCCCAGCATTTT. Its protein is CASSIEAGPSRQPQHF.

This chain connects TRBV6-5 to TRBJ1-5; D unclear. From germline, CDR1 is MNHEY and CDR2 SVGAGI. CDR3 length: 12 amino acids. V lost 8 bases to trimming and J lost 4 bases, with 9 bases between them. The CDR3 reads CASRPLNQPQHF. DNA for the CDR3: TGTGCCAGCCGACCACTTAATCAGCCCCAGCATTTT.

The chain recombines TRBV7-9 with TRBJ2-7; D possibly matches TRBD1 or TRBD2 (6 bases each). V was trimmed by 2 bases and J by 9 bases, leaving 26 bases between them. The germline V gene encodes CDR1 SEHNR and CDR2 FQNEAQ (reference sequence). This CDR3 spans 17 amino acids. The CDR3 bases are TGTGCCAGCAGCTTAACAGGGTCGATTGGGAGGTGGAGTGTGCAGTACTTC. It translates to CASSLTGSIGRWSVQYF. Together with reference TRBV7-9 and TRBJ2-7, the CDR3 gives the full variable domain: DTGVSQNPRHKITKRGQNVTFRCDPISEHNRLYWYRQTLGQGPEFLTYFQNEAQLEKSRLLSDRFSAERPKGSFSTLEIQRTEQGDSAMYLCASSLTGSIGRWSVQYFGPGTRLTVT.

The chain links TRBV14 to TRBJ2-2; no clear D. V was cut by 3 bases and J by 6 bases, with 8 bases left in between. This CDR3 contains 13 residues. Per germline, CDR1 SGHDN and CDR2 FVKESK. CDR3 in amino acids: CASSQRRSGELFF. The CDR3 DNA is TGTGCCAGCAGCCAGCGAAGATCCGGGGAGCTGTTTTTT.

The chain is built from TRBV18 and TRBJ1-5; no definite D call. The V and J ends lost 2 bases and 5 bases respectively, with 7 bases between them. The V gene's germline CDR1 is KGHSH and CDR2 LQKENI. The CDR3 extends over 13 amino acids. The CDR3 bases are TGTGCCAGCTCACCAGATAGAGATCAGCCCCAGCATTTT. Amino acids: CASSPDRDQPQHF.

CDR3 amino acids: CASSVGPGGPGNTIYF. The CDR3 coding sequence is TGTGCCAGCAGTGTCGGGCCAGGGGGCCCTGGAAACACCATATATTTT. V is TRBV6-1 and J is TRBJ1-3; 8 positions match TRBD1. Germline values: CDR1 MNHNS, CDR2 SASEGT. The CDR3 is 16 residues long. V gave up 4 bases and J gave up 2 bases; unmatched junction bases: 7.

This sequence joins TRBV5-8 and TRBJ2-1; D possibly corresponds to TRBD1 (5 bases). This CDR3 is built from 15 residues. The V end lost 4 bases, the J end lost 6 bases, and 17 bases lay between the germline ends. The V gene's germline CDR1 is SGHTS and CDR2 YDEGEE. The DNA for the CDR3 is TGTGCCAGCAGCGATGACAGAACTCCCACCAATGAGCAGTTCTTC. It specifies CASSDDRTPTNEQFF.

The V and J genes are TRBV6-6 and TRBJ2-1; tentative D call: TRBD1 (6 bases). This CDR3 region has 15 residues. CDR1 MNHNY and CDR2 SVGAGI come from the germline V gene (reference sequence). With 5 bases removed from V and 8 bases from J, the gap between germline ends came to 19 bases. The CDR3: CASSPHQDRSDEQFF. The CDR3 DNA is TGTGCCAGCAGTCCCCATCAGGACAGAAGCGATGAGCAGTTCTTC.

The rearrangement uses TRBV29-1 and TRBJ1-1, with D perhaps matching TRBD1 (5 bases). Germline values: CDR1 SQVTM, CDR2 ANQGSEA. The ends were cut back, 8 bases at V and 1 base at J, with 17 bases in the middle. CDR3 length: 14 amino acids. The CDR3 region is CSLKRGSGNTEAFF. The CDR3 region has the DNA TGCAGCTTAAAAAGGGGCTCCGGGAACACTGAAGCTTTCTTT.

This clone has only one observation. The rearrangement links TRBV14 to TRBJ2-5, with TRBD2 identical over 12 bases. Per the germline V gene, CDR1 is SGHDN and CDR2 is FVKESK. The CDR3 sequence is 16 residues long. Trimming cost V 6 bases and J 0 bases; bases outside gene matches: 5. CDR3 nucleotide sequence: TGTGCCAGCAGTGGACTAGCGGGGAGGTACCAAGAGACCCAGTACTTC. This codes for CASSGLAGRYQETQYF. Based on the CDR3 plus reference TRBV14 and TRBJ2-5, the full variable domain is EAGVTQFPSHSVIEKGQTVTLRCDPISGHDNLYWYRRVMGKEIKFLLHFVKESKQDESGMPNNRFLAERTGGTYSTLKVQPAELEDSGVYFCASSGLAGRYQETQYFGPGTRLLVL.

The rearrangement links TRBV5-4 to TRBJ2-1; D is unresolved. Trimming cost V 1 base and J 0 bases, with 14 bases left between them. The CDR3 sequence is 17 residues long. The germline gives CDR1 SGHNT, CDR2 YYREEE (reference sequence). CDR3 in DNA: TGTGCCAGCAGCTTGTACGCGGCAGCGAGCTCCTACAATGAGCAGTTCTTC. This gives the protein CASSLYAAASSYNEQFF.

The chain carries TRBV18 and TRBJ2-6, with D unresolved. There are 13 residues in the CDR3. Trimming shortened V by 5 bases and J by 5 bases, and 7 bases separated the two germline ends. The germline V gene has CDR1 KGHSH and CDR2 LQKENI. The CDR3 nucleotides are TGTGCCAGCTCAGAGGCGCGGGCCAACGTCCTGACTTTC. Protein sequence: CASSEARANVLTF.

V gene TRBV11-2 combines with J gene TRBJ2-5; D gene ambiguous. Trimming took off 1 base at V and 7 bases at J, with 13 bases between the two ends. In germline, CDR1 is SGHAT, CDR2 FQNNGV. The CDR3 sequence is 14 residues long. Written as DNA, the CDR3 is TGTGCCAGCAGCTTAGGGGTAGGAGAAGGGACCCAGTACTTC. It yields the protein CASSLGVGEGTQYF.

This clone appeared once. This chain connects TRBV28 to TRBJ2-7, with D maybe TRBD1 (6 bases). Germline V gives CDR1 MDHEN, CDR2 SYDVKM. This CDR3 is 13 amino acids long. V was pared by 4 bases and J by 3 bases, with 10 bases between. CDR3 nucleotides: TGTGCCAGCAGTTCCGGACAGAACTACGAGCAGTACTTC. Translation gives CASSSGQNYEQYF.

This chain links TRBV19 with TRBJ1-2; TRBD1 is a possible D gene (6 bases). This CDR3 is built from 16 residues. The V and J ends lost 5 bases and 7 bases respectively, with 23 bases between them. From germline, CDR1 is LNHDA and CDR2 SQIVND (reference sequence). The CDR3: CASSAREGGGRGGYTF. CDR3 DNA sequence: TGTGCCAGTAGTGCTCGCGAGGGGGGGGGAAGAGGTGGCTACACCTTC.

The chain couples TRBV5-1 to TRBJ1-6; no definite D call. Germline CDR1 reads SGHRS; CDR2 reads YFSETQ. The CDR3 is 15 residues long. Trimming stripped 0 bases from V and 6 bases from J, with 10 bases between. The CDR3 DNA is TGCGCCAGCAGCTTGGCCCGTGATGCTAATTCACCCCTCCACTTT. As protein: CASSLARDANSPLHF. The whole variable domain, remainder taken from reference TRBV5-1 and TRBJ1-6, is KAGVTQTPRYLIKTRGQQVTLSCSPISGHRSVSWYQQTPGQGLQFLFEYFSETQRNKGNFPGRFSGRQFSNSRSEMNVSTLELGDSALYLCASSLARDANSPLHFGNGTRLTVT.

V is TRBV28 and J is TRBJ2-7; 10 bases are shared with TRBD2. This CDR3 is built from 15 residues. After removal of 4 bases from V and 4 bases from J, the junction contained 7 bases not matched to a gene. Germline-derived CDR1 and CDR2 are MDHEN and SYDVKM. CDR3 coding DNA: TGTGCCAGCAGTTCTAGCGGGAGTTTAGGTTACGAGCAGTACTTC. Amino acids: CASSSSGSLGYEQYF.

This chain links TRBV5-1 with TRBJ1-1, with 7 bases lining up with TRBD1. CDR1 is SGHRS, CDR2 YFSETQ, per germline. The CDR3 consists of 13 residues. The V and J ends lost 4 bases and 8 bases, in that order; junction bases with no gene match: 8. The CDR3 DNA follows: TGCGCCAGCAGCAGGGAAAGGGGGCACGAAGCTTTCTTT. It encodes CASSRERGHEAFF. Supplemented by reference TRBV5-1 and TRBJ1-1, the full variable domain reads KAGVTQTPRYLIKTRGQQVTLSCSPISGHRSVSWYQQTPGQGLQFLFEYFSETQRNKGNFPGRFSGRQFSNSRSEMNVSTLELGDSALYLCASSRERGHEAFFGQGTRLTVV.